Listed below are T cell receptor beta chains from one sample, sequenced in a study of cytomegalovirus exposure and HLA in healthy donors. Sequenced by immunoSEQ multiplex PCR; TCRdb stores in-frame clones only, minus some. The sample gives over 150,000 clones, about four fifths of which show up once; 7.4% is in the top ten. The sample consisted of PBMCs. The receptors stem from a male donor in good health and CMV-seropositive. The CDR3 runs from the conserved cysteine through the conserved F or W. The D gene is left open where the match is weak. Clone size is given for some rows only: seen once, a few or many times, or a class if the clone is expanded.

d_call: -; v_call: TRBV9; clone_size: -; j_call: TRBJ2-2; cdr3_nt: TGTGCCAGCAGCGGTCCGAGGGGGGGGGCCGGGTACACCGGGGAGCTGTTTTTT; cdr3_aa: CASSGPRGGAGYTGELFF
d_call: TRBD1; v_call: TRBV12-5; clone_size: -; j_call: TRBJ1-4; cdr3_nt: TGTGCTAGTGGTGATCGACAGGGAACTAATGAAAAACTGTTTTTT; cdr3_aa: CASGDRQGTNEKLFF
d_call: -; v_call: TRBV9; clone_size: few; j_call: TRBJ1-1; cdr3_nt: TGTGCCAGCAGCGCGTTGGGACAGAACACTGAAGCTTTCTTT; cdr3_aa: CASSALGQNTEAFF
d_call: TRBD1; v_call: TRBV6-5; clone_size: -; j_call: TRBJ1-2; cdr3_nt: TGTGCCAGCAGTTACTCATCGACAGGGAATGGCTACACCTTC; cdr3_aa: CASSYSSTGNGYTF
d_call: TRBD1; v_call: TRBV27; clone_size: -; j_call: TRBJ2-5; cdr3_nt: TGTGCCAGCAGTTTGCGGACAGGGTTAGGACAAGAGACCCAGTACTTC; cdr3_aa: CASSLRTGLGQETQYF
d_call: -; v_call: TRBV29-1; clone_size: -; j_call: TRBJ2-3; cdr3_nt: TGCAGCGTTGAAGGCCGGGATTATTCTAGCACAGATACGCAGTATTTT; cdr3_aa: CSVEGRDYSSTDTQYF
d_call: TRBD1; v_call: TRBV15; clone_size: -; j_call: TRBJ1-5; cdr3_nt: TGTGCCACCAGCAGGACAGGGGGCGAGAATCAGCCCCAGCATTTT; cdr3_aa: CATSRTGGENQPQHF
d_call: TRBD1; v_call: TRBV6-1; clone_size: -; j_call: TRBJ1-2; cdr3_nt: TGTGCCAGCAGTGCAGCGACAGGGACGTATGGCTACACCTTC; cdr3_aa: CASSAATGTYGYTF
d_call: TRBD1; v_call: TRBV18; clone_size: once; j_call: TRBJ2-5; cdr3_nt: TGTGCCAGCTCACCTGGACAGGGGAAAGTGGAGACCCAGTACTTC; cdr3_aa: CASSPGQGKVETQYF
d_call: -; v_call: TRBV18; clone_size: -; j_call: TRBJ1-2; cdr3_nt: TGTGCCAGCTCACCTCCCGGTTATGGCTACACCTTC; cdr3_aa: CASSPPGYGYTF
d_call: TRBD1; v_call: TRBV30; clone_size: -; j_call: TRBJ1-1; cdr3_nt: TGTGCCTGGAGCGCCTGGACAGGGAACACTGAAGCTTTCTTT; cdr3_aa: CAWSAWTGNTEAFF
d_call: TRBD1; v_call: TRBV12-5; clone_size: -; j_call: TRBJ2-5; cdr3_nt: TGTGCTAGTGGTTTGGTACCCACGGGACAGGGGGCTGAAGAGACCCAGTACTTC; cdr3_aa: CASGLVPTGQGAEETQYF
d_call: -; v_call: TRBV10-2; clone_size: -; j_call: TRBJ2-1; cdr3_nt: TGCGCCAGCAGTGTGGCTAGCGACTACAATGAGCAGTTCTTC; cdr3_aa: CASSVASDYNEQFF
d_call: TRBD1; v_call: TRBV13; clone_size: -; j_call: TRBJ1-2; cdr3_nt: TGTGCCAGCAGAACAGGGGGCGGTCATGGCTACACCTTC; cdr3_aa: CASRTGGGHGYTF
d_call: -; v_call: TRBV5-1; clone_size: -; j_call: TRBJ2-7; cdr3_nt: TGCGCCAGCAGCCCGAGCGGTTACTCCTACGAGCAGTACTTC; cdr3_aa: CASSPSGYSYEQYF
d_call: TRBD1; v_call: TRBV6-6; clone_size: -; j_call: TRBJ1-2; cdr3_nt: TGTGCCAGCAGTTCGGGACAGGCGGGCTACACCTTC; cdr3_aa: CASSSGQAGYTF
d_call: TRBD1; v_call: TRBV25-1; clone_size: -; j_call: TRBJ2-7; cdr3_nt: TGTGCCAGCGGCCGGGACAGCGATTACGAGCAGTACTTC; cdr3_aa: CASGRDSDYEQYF
d_call: -; v_call: TRBV6-5; clone_size: -; j_call: TRBJ1-1; cdr3_nt: TGTGCCAGCAAAGCAAACACTGAAGCTTTCTTT; cdr3_aa: CASKANTEAFF
d_call: -; v_call: TRBV19; clone_size: -; j_call: TRBJ2-7; cdr3_nt: TGTGCCAGTAGTATAGAGAGGCTACCACGGGAGCAGTACTTC; cdr3_aa: CASSIERLPREQYF
d_call: TRBD1; v_call: TRBV9; clone_size: -; j_call: TRBJ1-4; cdr3_nt: TGTGCCAGCAGCGAGGGACAGGGGAGGGGTGAAAAACTGTTTTTT; cdr3_aa: CASSEGQGRGEKLFF
d_call: -; v_call: TRBV30; clone_size: few; j_call: TRBJ1-1; cdr3_nt: TGTGCCTGGAGTGAACAATCGAACACTGAAGCTTTCTTT; cdr3_aa: CAWSEQSNTEAFF
d_call: -; v_call: TRBV4-1; clone_size: -; j_call: TRBJ2-3; cdr3_nt: TGCGCCAGCAGCCTACCACTCCGAGATACGCAGTATTTT; cdr3_aa: CASSLPLRDTQYF
d_call: -; v_call: TRBV6-5; clone_size: -; j_call: TRBJ2-7; cdr3_nt: TGTGCCAGCAGTTACTCGAGGGCGGGGTACGAGCAGTACTTC; cdr3_aa: CASSYSRAGYEQYF
d_call: TRBD1; v_call: TRBV5-1; clone_size: -; j_call: TRBJ2-7; cdr3_nt: TGCGCCAGCAGCTTGACAGGGGACCCCTACGAGCAGTACTTC; cdr3_aa: CASSLTGDPYEQYF
d_call: -; v_call: TRBV25-1; clone_size: -; j_call: TRBJ2-7; cdr3_nt: TGTGCCAGCAGGGGGGGGGCGGAGCGGGACTCCTACGAGCAGTACTTC; cdr3_aa: CASRGGAERDSYEQYF
d_call: -; v_call: TRBV4-2; clone_size: few; j_call: TRBJ1-3; cdr3_nt: TGTGCCAGCAGCCAAGATACGGGAGGTCAAAACACCATATATTTT; cdr3_aa: CASSQDTGGQNTIYF
d_call: -; v_call: TRBV18; clone_size: -; j_call: TRBJ2-5; cdr3_nt: TGTGCCAGCTCACAATCCGGAGGGTGGGAGACCCAGTACTTC; cdr3_aa: CASSQSGGWETQYF